Listed here is a single T cell receptor (beta chain). What it binds is unknown. This entry is derived from a study of resident and recirculating memory T cells in vitiligo. Study details: Shave-biopsy epidermis from lesional and nonlesional skin was sequenced alongside PBMCs. Study results and caveats: Clonality differed among vitiligo lesions, with no unique dominant clone. Different lesions suggested infiltration by different T cell clones.

V shed 1 base, J shed 12 bases, and the junction held 13 bases outside the gene matches. This CDR3 is 14 amino acids long. CDR1 is GTSNPN, CDR2 SVGIG, per germline (reference sequence). Stable vitiligo meant no lesion change over the previous 6 months. Clones were read by immunoSEQ multiplex PCR, and TCRdb kept only the in-frame ones, dropping some. The table records around 70,000 clones, approximately 90% of them present only once. The receptor's source is a male donor with vitiligo. The sample was blood. V gene TRBV30 combines with J gene TRBJ1-2, with TRBD1 identical over 8 bases. The CDR3 region has the DNA TGTGCCTGGAGTGCCATTTTGGGGCAGGGGGCCCACACCTTC. This translates into CAWSAILGQGAHTF.